The 16 T cell receptor beta chains listed next were all sequenced from one sample in a study of immune evolution from preneoplasia to lung adenocarcinoma. Repertoires were generated with immunoSEQ multiplex PCR, while TCRdb's copy carries only in-frame clones and drops some. Of about 9,600 clones in the sample, about 84% were seen once. What was sequenced was FFPE minimally invasive lung adenocarcinoma tissue. All receptors derive from a person between 65 and 79 years old with lung adenocarcinoma.

This sequence joins TRBV6-6 and TRBJ1-5; D is undetermined. V was pared by 6 bases and J by 4 bases, with 10 bases between. Germline V gene lookup returns CDR1 MNHNY and CDR2 SVGAGI (reference sequence). The CDR3 totals 13 residues. CDR3 residues: CASRTVGNQPQHF. The CDR3 DNA reads as TGTGCCAGCAGGACGGTCGGGAATCAGCCCCAGCATTTT.

The chain has TRBV4-1 and TRBJ2-5; the D is unclear. Germline V gene sequence: CDR1 MGHRA, CDR2 YSYEKL. The CDR3 contains 12 residues. V was pared by 4 bases and J by 2 bases, with 5 bases between. The chain's CDR3 is CASSPEQETQYF. The CDR3 DNA reads TGCGCCAGCAGCCCCGAACAAGAGACCCAGTACTTC.

The chain carries TRBV5-6 and TRBJ2-3; the D gene is possibly TRBD2 (5 bases). Trimming removed 2 bases at V and 6 bases at J, with 16 bases between. Germline V gene data show CDR1 as SGHDT and CDR2 as YYEEEE. The CDR3 extends over 15 amino acids. This CDR3 is CASSFLWEILDTQYF. As DNA, the CDR3 is TGTGCCAGCAGCTTTCTCTGGGAGATCTTGGATACGCAGTATTTT. Full variable domain (remainder filled in from reference TRBV5-6 and TRBJ2-3): DAGVTQSPTHLIKTRGQQVTLRCSPKSGHDTVSWYQQALGQGPQFIFQYYEEEERQRGNFPDRFSGHQFPNYSSELNVNALLLGDSALYLCASSFLWEILDTQYFGPGTRLTVL.

This chain links TRBV18 with TRBJ2-1; 12 positions match TRBD2. V lost 1 base and J lost 5; bases outside the gene matches: 9. Germline CDR1 and CDR2: KGHSH and LQKENI. The CDR3 has 18 amino acids. In nucleotides, the CDR3 is TGTGCCAGCTCACCACAACGCGGACTAGCGGGGAGCCACAATGAGCAGTTCTTC. As protein: CASSPQRGLAGSHNEQFF.

This chain uses TRBV10-2 with TRBJ2-1, with 10 bases matching TRBD2. Germline V CDR1 and CDR2: WSHSY, SAAADI. With V trimmed by 8 bases and J by 6 bases, 4 bases remained unmatched. This CDR3 has 13 amino acids. CDR3 bases: TGCGCCAGCGGGACTAGCGAAATCAATGAGCAGTTCTTC. It specifies CASGTSEINEQFF.

This clone was counted only a few times. The chain carries TRBV7-2 and TRBJ1-3; no definite D call. This CDR3 spans 12 amino acids. The germline V and J ends were trimmed by 4 bases and 0 bases, with 1 base remaining between them. Germline-derived CDR1 and CDR2 are SGHTA and FQGNSA. This chain's CDR3 is CASSYSGNTIYF. The DNA of the CDR3 is TGTGCCAGCAGCTACTCTGGAAACACCATATATTTT.

This clone appeared a few times. The chain has TRBV19 and TRBJ2-2; 7 bases line up with TRBD1. Germline V gene lookup returns CDR1 LNHDA and CDR2 SQIVND (reference sequence). With V trimmed by 7 bases and J by 2 bases, 10 bases remained unmatched. The CDR3 length is 16 residues. CDR3 DNA: TGTGCCAGTACCCCTCCGGGACAGACTAACACCGGGGAGCTGTTTTTT. It codes for CASTPPGQTNTGELFF.

This clone is labeled medium-sized. The chain combines TRBV7-9 with TRBJ2-7, with 7 bases identical to TRBD2. Germline V lookup: CDR1 SEHNR, CDR2 FQNEAQ (reference sequence). The ends lost 5 bases at V and 3 bases at J; junction bases unmatched: 10. This CDR3 region has 15 residues. In DNA, the CDR3 is TGTGCCAGCAGCCCCCAGATAGCGGGCCACTACGAGCAGTACTTC. Its translation: CASSPQIAGHYEQYF.

The rearrangement links TRBV9 to TRBJ2-1, with D uncertain. The germline gives CDR1 SGDLS, CDR2 YYNGEE. Trimming took off 0 bases at V and 8 bases at J, with 3 bases between the two ends. This CDR3 comprises 11 residues. Written as DNA, the CDR3 is TGTGCCAGCAGCGTAGGCTATGAGCAGTTCTTC. Protein: CASSVGYEQFF.

In this sample, this clone turned up once. This chain connects TRBV29-1 to TRBJ1-4, with TRBD1 matching over 10 bases. This CDR3 is built from 15 residues. The V segment lost 3 bases and the J segment 6 bases; nucleotides outside the gene matches: 7. Germline lookup yields CDR1 SQVTM and CDR2 ANQGSEA. CDR3 residues: CSVEGTGEGHEKLFF. The CDR3 nucleotides are TGCAGCGTTGAGGGGACAGGGGAAGGGCATGAAAAACTGTTTTTT. Based on the CDR3 plus reference TRBV29-1 and TRBJ1-4, the full variable domain is SAVISQKPSRDICQRGTSLTIQCQVDSQVTMMFWYRQQPGQSLTLIATANQGSEATYESGFVIDKFPISRPNLTFSTLTVSNMSPEDSSIYLCSVEGTGEGHEKLFFGSGTQLSVL.

The DNA for the CDR3 is TGCAGCGTTGTTGGGGGCTTAGCTAACTATGGCTACACCTTC. As protein: CSVVGGLANYGYTF. The rearrangement uses TRBV29-1 and TRBJ1-2, with D possibly being TRBD1 (6 bases). Trimming cost V 4 bases and J 0 bases, with 12 bases left between them. This CDR3 is built from 14 residues. CDR1 and CDR2 from the germline V gene are SQVTM and ANQGSEA.

The chain uses TRBV9 and TRBJ2-5, with TRBD2 matching over 11 bases. This CDR3 has 15 residues. Germline loops: CDR1 SGDLS, CDR2 YYNGEE. V shed 4 bases, J shed 5 bases, and the junction held 7 bases outside the gene matches. The CDR3 coding sequence is TGTGCCAGCAGCATAACTAGCGGGGGAGGTGAGACCCAGTACTTC. This gives the protein CASSITSGGGETQYF.

This chain connects TRBV28 to TRBJ1-4; a weak D match, TRBD1 (5 bases). Germline CDR1 and CDR2: MDHEN and SYDVKM. The V and J ends lost 5 bases and 8 bases respectively, with 18 bases between them. The CDR3 consists of 15 residues. The CDR3 DNA reads as TGTGCCAGCAGTCCCTCAACCGGGACCAAGGAAAAACTGTTTTTT. Its translation is CASSPSTGTKEKLFF.

This chain uses TRBV18 with TRBJ1-1; 7 positions match TRBD1. CDR1 is KGHSH and CDR2 is LQKENI in the germline V gene. Trimming at V came to 3 bases and at J to 6 bases, leaving 10 bases not matched to a gene. The CDR3 spans 15 residues. CDR3 region: CASSPSDARGPEAFF. CDR3 DNA: TGTGCCAGCTCACCTTCAGACGCGAGGGGGCCTGAAGCTTTCTTT.

In its sample, this clone was seen a few times. The chain recombines TRBV28 with TRBJ1-2; 9 bases are a match to TRBD1. CDR3 length: 14 amino acids. Germline V gene sequence: CDR1 MDHEN, CDR2 SYDVKM. Trimming took 8 bases from V and 4 from J; bases not matched to a gene: 8. The CDR3 nucleotides read TGTGCCAGCGGCCAAACAGGGGGCTTCTATGGCTACACCTTC. This sequence encodes CASGQTGGFYGYTF.

The chain couples TRBV7-9 to TRBJ1-2; no clear D gene. Deletions cut 1 base from V and 1 base from J, with 7 bases between. The CDR3 length is 14 residues. CDR1 SEHNR and CDR2 FQNEAQ come from the germline V gene (reference sequence). The CDR3 nucleotides read TGTGCCAGCAGCTTAGGTCAGATTAACTATGGCTACACCTTC. It translates to CASSLGQINYGYTF.